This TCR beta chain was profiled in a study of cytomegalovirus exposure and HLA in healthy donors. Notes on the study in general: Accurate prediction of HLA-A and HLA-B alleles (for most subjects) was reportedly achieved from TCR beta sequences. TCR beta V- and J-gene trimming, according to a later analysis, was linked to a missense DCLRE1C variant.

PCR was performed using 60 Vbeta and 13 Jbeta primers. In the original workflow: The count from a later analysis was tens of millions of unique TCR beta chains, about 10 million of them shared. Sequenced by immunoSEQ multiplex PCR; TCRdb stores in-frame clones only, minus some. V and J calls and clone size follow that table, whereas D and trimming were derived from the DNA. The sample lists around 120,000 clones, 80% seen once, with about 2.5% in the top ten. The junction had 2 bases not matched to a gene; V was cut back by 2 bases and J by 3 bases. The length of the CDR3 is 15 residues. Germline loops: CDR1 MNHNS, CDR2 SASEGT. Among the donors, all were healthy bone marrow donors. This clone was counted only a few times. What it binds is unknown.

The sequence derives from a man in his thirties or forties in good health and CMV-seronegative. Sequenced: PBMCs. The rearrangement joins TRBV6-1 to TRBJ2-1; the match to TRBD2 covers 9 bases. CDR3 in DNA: TGTGCCAGCAGTGAACCTAGCGGGGACTACAATGAGCAGTTCTTC. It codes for CASSEPSGDYNEQFF.